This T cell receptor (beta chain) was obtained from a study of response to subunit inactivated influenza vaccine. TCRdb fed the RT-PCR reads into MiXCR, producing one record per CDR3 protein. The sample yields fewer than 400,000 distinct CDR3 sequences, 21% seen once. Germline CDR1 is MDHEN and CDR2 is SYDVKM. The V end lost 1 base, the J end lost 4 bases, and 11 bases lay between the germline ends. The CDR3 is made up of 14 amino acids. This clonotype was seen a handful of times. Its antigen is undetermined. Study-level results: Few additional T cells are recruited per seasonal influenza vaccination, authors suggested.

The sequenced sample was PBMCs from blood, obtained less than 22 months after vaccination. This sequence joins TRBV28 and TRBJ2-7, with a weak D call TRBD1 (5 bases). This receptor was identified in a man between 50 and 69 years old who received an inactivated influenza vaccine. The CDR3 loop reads CASSLFRVDYEQYF. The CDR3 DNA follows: TGTGCCAGCAGTTTATTCAGGGTAGATTACGAGCAGTACTTC.